A selection of T cell receptor beta chains follows, all from one sample in a study of control samples from healthy donors and cancer patients. Profiled with immunoSEQ multiplex PCR; TCRdb holds only in-frame clones, not every one. The sample yields about 150,000 clones, roughly 92% seen once. The specimen was blood. The origin of the receptors is a woman aged 18 to 35 in good health. The CDR3 runs from the conserved cysteine through the conserved F or W. The D gene is left open where the match is weak. Expanded clones get a size class; other rows say once, few or many, or leave the size out.

clone_size: NA
j_call: TRBJ2-2
d_call: NA
v_call: TRBV28
cdr3_nt: TGTGCCCATAAACAGGGCTTCACCGGGGAGCTGTTTTTT
cdr3_aa: CAHKQGFTGELFF

clone_size: NA
j_call: TRBJ2-3
d_call: TRBD1
v_call: TRBV28
cdr3_nt: TGTGCCAGCAGTCCTGGGACAGGGAGAGATACGCAGTATTTT
cdr3_aa: CASSPGTGRDTQYF

clone_size: NA
j_call: TRBJ1-6
d_call: NA
v_call: TRBV10-1
cdr3_nt: TGCGCCAGCAGTGCCCAAGGGGATTCACCCCTCCACTTT
cdr3_aa: CASSAQGDSPLHF

clone_size: NA
j_call: TRBJ1-1
d_call: NA
v_call: TRBV7-9
cdr3_nt: TGTGCCAGCAGCTTTGGGGTTGACCCTGAAGCTTTCTTT
cdr3_aa: CASSFGVDPEAFF

clone_size: NA
j_call: TRBJ2-7
d_call: TRBD2
v_call: TRBV7-2
cdr3_nt: TGTGCCAGCAGCCCCGGACTAGTCGACGAGCAGTACTTC
cdr3_aa: CASSPGLVDEQYF

clone_size: NA
j_call: TRBJ1-2
d_call: NA
v_call: TRBV12-5
cdr3_nt: TGTGCTAGTGGTTTGACTAGAGCGACTGGCTACACCTTC
cdr3_aa: CASGLTRATGYTF

clone_size: NA
j_call: TRBJ2-1
d_call: NA
v_call: TRBV11-3
cdr3_nt: TGTGCCAGCGCGGCGGGACCCTACAATGAGCAGTTCTTC
cdr3_aa: CASAAGPYNEQFF

clone_size: NA
j_call: TRBJ1-4
d_call: NA
v_call: TRBV28
cdr3_nt: TGTGCCAGCAGTTTGATGGGGGTAAATGAAAAACTGTTTTTT
cdr3_aa: CASSLMGVNEKLFF

clone_size: NA
j_call: TRBJ2-3
d_call: NA
v_call: TRBV7-2
cdr3_nt: TGTGCCAGCAGCCCGGGACTGTTCACAGATACGCAGTATTTT
cdr3_aa: CASSPGLFTDTQYF

clone_size: once
j_call: TRBJ2-3
d_call: NA
v_call: TRBV6-2/TRBV6-3
cdr3_nt: TGTGCCAGCAGTGACCAGGGTAGGGGCACAGATACGCAGTATTTT
cdr3_aa: CASSDQGRGTDTQYF

clone_size: NA
j_call: TRBJ1-1
d_call: NA
v_call: TRBV6-2/TRBV6-3
cdr3_nt: TGTGCCAGCAGTTGGGGGGGTGCGGGGGCGTTGAACACTGAAGCTTTCTTT
cdr3_aa: CASSWGGAGALNTEAFF

clone_size: NA
j_call: TRBJ2-6
d_call: TRBD1
v_call: TRBV7-9
cdr3_nt: TGTGCCAGCAGCTCACCGTCCTTTGGGACAGCTGGGGCCAACGTCCTGACTTTC
cdr3_aa: CASSSPSFGTAGANVLTF

clone_size: NA
j_call: TRBJ1-1
d_call: TRBD1
v_call: TRBV18
cdr3_nt: TGTGCCAGCTCACCACAGCCGGGACAGGGGACCGAAGCTTTCTTT
cdr3_aa: CASSPQPGQGTEAFF

clone_size: NA
j_call: TRBJ2-3
d_call: NA
v_call: TRBV20-1
cdr3_nt: TGCAGTGCGACCCCCACAGATACGCAGTATTTT
cdr3_aa: CSATPTDTQYF

clone_size: NA
j_call: TRBJ1-5
d_call: TRBD1
v_call: TRBV6-6
cdr3_nt: TGTGCCAGCAGTCAGCGGGACAGGGGTTCCCTTAGCAATCAGCCCCAGCATTTT
cdr3_aa: CASSQRDRGSLSNQPQHF

clone_size: NA
j_call: TRBJ2-3
d_call: NA
v_call: TRBV11-2
cdr3_nt: TGTGCCAGCAGCCACGGCGGGGATACGCAGTATTTT
cdr3_aa: CASSHGGDTQYF

clone_size: NA
j_call: TRBJ1-5
d_call: NA
v_call: TRBV28
cdr3_nt: TGTGCCAGCAGTTTAGAAGTACCGAGGCCCCAGCATTTT
cdr3_aa: CASSLEVPRPQHF

clone_size: NA
j_call: TRBJ2-7
d_call: NA
v_call: TRBV19
cdr3_nt: TGTGCCAGTAGTTCCCCGACATCTTCCTACGAGCAGTACTTC
cdr3_aa: CASSSPTSSYEQYF

clone_size: NA
j_call: TRBJ2-3
d_call: NA
v_call: TRBV12-3/TRBV12-4
cdr3_nt: TGTGCCAGCAGTTTACGAACAGATACGCAGTATTTT
cdr3_aa: CASSLRTDTQYF

clone_size: NA
j_call: TRBJ1-3
d_call: TRBD1
v_call: TRBV10-3
cdr3_nt: TGTGCCATCGGACAGGTAAACTCTGGAAACACCATATATTTT
cdr3_aa: CAIGQVNSGNTIYF

clone_size: NA
j_call: TRBJ1-3
d_call: NA
v_call: TRBV7-2
cdr3_nt: TGTGCCAGCAGGGACCTACAACGGACATTAGGAAACACCATATATTTT
cdr3_aa: CASRDLQRTLGNTIYF

clone_size: NA
j_call: TRBJ1-6
d_call: TRBD1
v_call: TRBV6-1
cdr3_nt: TGTGCCAGCAGTGAAGCGACAGGGGCTTACTCACCCCTCCACTTT
cdr3_aa: CASSEATGAYSPLHF

clone_size: NA
j_call: TRBJ1-1
d_call: TRBD1
v_call: TRBV29-1
cdr3_nt: TGCAGCGTTGAGAGACAGGGGAGCGCTGAAGCTTTCTTT
cdr3_aa: CSVERQGSAEAFF

clone_size: NA
j_call: TRBJ1-1
d_call: NA
v_call: TRBV6-5
cdr3_nt: TGTGCCAGCAGTTACGCCCGGTTAGTGAACACTGAAGCTTTCTTT
cdr3_aa: CASSYARLVNTEAFF

clone_size: NA
j_call: TRBJ2-7
d_call: NA
v_call: TRBV7-9
cdr3_nt: TGTGCCAGCAGCTTTCTAGCCAGGGCTTACGAGCAGTACTTC
cdr3_aa: CASSFLARAYEQYF

clone_size: NA
j_call: TRBJ1-2
d_call: NA
v_call: TRBV7-9
cdr3_nt: TGTGCCAGCAGCCTAGGACGGAACTATGGCTACACCTTC
cdr3_aa: CASSLGRNYGYTF

clone_size: NA
j_call: TRBJ1-3
d_call: NA
v_call: TRBV11-2
cdr3_nt: TGTGCCAGCAGCTACAGCCTATACTCTGGAAACACCATATATTTT
cdr3_aa: CASSYSLYSGNTIYF

clone_size: once
j_call: TRBJ2-7
d_call: TRBD2
v_call: TRBV19
cdr3_nt: TGTGCCAGTAGTACAACGGGGGGGGGAAAACCCTACGAGCAGTACTTC
cdr3_aa: CASSTTGGGKPYEQYF

clone_size: NA
j_call: TRBJ2-2
d_call: NA
v_call: TRBV5-4
cdr3_nt: TGTGCCAGCAGCGGCCGGGACAAATACACCGGGGAGCTGTTTTTT
cdr3_aa: CASSGRDKYTGELFF

clone_size: NA
j_call: TRBJ1-2
d_call: NA
v_call: TRBV6-2/TRBV6-3
cdr3_nt: TGTGCCAGCAGCCTCGAGTTCGATGGCTACACCTTC
cdr3_aa: CASSLEFDGYTF

clone_size: NA
j_call: TRBJ2-5
d_call: NA
v_call: TRBV3-1/TRBV3-2
cdr3_nt: TGTGCCAGCAGCCAAGTAGCAGAAGAGACCCAGTACTTC
cdr3_aa: CASSQVAEETQYF

clone_size: few
j_call: TRBJ2-2
d_call: NA
v_call: TRBV5-5
cdr3_nt: TGTGCCAGCAGCTACACCGGGGAGCTGTTTTTT
cdr3_aa: CASSYTGELFF

clone_size: NA
j_call: TRBJ1-2
d_call: NA
v_call: TRBV5-5
cdr3_nt: TGTGCCAGCAGACCGACGGGGGGGAACTGGTATGGCTACACCTTC
cdr3_aa: CASRPTGGNWYGYTF

clone_size: NA
j_call: TRBJ1-2
d_call: NA
v_call: TRBV20-1
cdr3_nt: TGCAGTGCTCAAATAACGATAGGCTACACCTTC
cdr3_aa: CSAQITIGYTF

clone_size: NA
j_call: TRBJ1-5
d_call: NA
v_call: TRBV20-1
cdr3_nt: TGCAGTGCTAGTCAGGCGGCGAGTATAGGCAATCAGCCCCAGCATTTT
cdr3_aa: CSASQAASIGNQPQHF

clone_size: NA
j_call: TRBJ1-6
d_call: NA
v_call: TRBV6-1
cdr3_nt: TGTGCCAGCAGTGAAGTGTTTAGTGGTCGGACAGCGGTCAATTCACCCCTCCACTTT
cdr3_aa: CASSEVFSGRTAVNSPLHF

clone_size: NA
j_call: TRBJ2-3
d_call: TRBD2
v_call: TRBV11-3
cdr3_nt: TGTGCCAGCAGCTTACGACTAGCGGGGCGCGGGACAGATACGCAGTATTTT
cdr3_aa: CASSLRLAGRGTDTQYF

clone_size: NA
j_call: TRBJ2-1
d_call: NA
v_call: TRBV9
cdr3_nt: TGTGCCAGCAGCGTAGGGTCGCGGCCGAGCTCCTACAATGAGCAGTTCTTC
cdr3_aa: CASSVGSRPSSYNEQFF

clone_size: NA
j_call: TRBJ2-1
d_call: NA
v_call: TRBV28
cdr3_nt: TGTGCCAGCAGTTTCCTCGACACCGACAATGAGCAGTTCTTC
cdr3_aa: CASSFLDTDNEQFF

clone_size: NA
j_call: TRBJ1-1
d_call: NA
v_call: TRBV6-5
cdr3_nt: TGTGCCGGACGGACCTTGAACACTGAAGCTTTCTTT
cdr3_aa: CAGRTLNTEAFF

clone_size: NA
j_call: TRBJ2-2
d_call: TRBD2
v_call: TRBV7-2
cdr3_nt: TGTGCCAGCAGCCCCGGACTAGGGAGCACCGGGGAGCTGTTTTTT
cdr3_aa: CASSPGLGSTGELFF

clone_size: NA
j_call: TRBJ2-2
d_call: NA
v_call: TRBV24-1
cdr3_nt: TGTGCCACCGCGCGGGGTATTACCGGGGAGCTGTTTTTT
cdr3_aa: CATARGITGELFF

clone_size: NA
j_call: TRBJ1-3
d_call: NA
v_call: TRBV6-5
cdr3_nt: TGTGCCAGCAGTCGGGGCGCCTACTCTGGAAACACCATATATTTT
cdr3_aa: CASSRGAYSGNTIYF

clone_size: NA
j_call: TRBJ1-6
d_call: TRBD1
v_call: TRBV11-2
cdr3_nt: TGTGCCAGCAGCTTAGGGACAGGTGTCGATTCACCCCTCCACTTT
cdr3_aa: CASSLGTGVDSPLHF

clone_size: NA
j_call: TRBJ1-5
d_call: NA
v_call: TRBV7-2
cdr3_nt: TGTGCCAGCAGCACTTCAACACGGCAGCCCCAGCATTTT
cdr3_aa: CASSTSTRQPQHF

clone_size: NA
j_call: TRBJ2-2
d_call: TRBD1
v_call: TRBV7-8
cdr3_nt: TGTGCCAGCAGCTGGCGGACAGGGGGTTTACCCGGGGAGCTGTTTTTT
cdr3_aa: CASSWRTGGLPGELFF

clone_size: NA
j_call: TRBJ2-5
d_call: TRBD1
v_call: TRBV3-1/TRBV3-2
cdr3_nt: TGTGCCAGCAGCCAAGGTATAAGGACAGGGGCTGGTGAGACCCAGTACTTC
cdr3_aa: CASSQGIRTGAGETQYF

clone_size: NA
j_call: TRBJ1-2
d_call: NA
v_call: TRBV6-2/TRBV6-3
cdr3_nt: TGTGCCAGCAGCTACTGGACAGAGAGGGTCAGCTACACCTTC
cdr3_aa: CASSYWTERVSYTF

clone_size: NA
j_call: TRBJ2-5
d_call: NA
v_call: TRBV7-2
cdr3_nt: TGTGCCAGCAGCCCGACTAGACAGGGAGAGACCCAGTACTTC
cdr3_aa: CASSPTRQGETQYF

clone_size: NA
j_call: TRBJ2-3
d_call: NA
v_call: TRBV7-8
cdr3_nt: TGTGCCAGCAGCTTAGACGGCGACCGGAGCGGTACGCAGTATTTT
cdr3_aa: CASSLDGDRSGTQYF

clone_size: once
j_call: TRBJ2-7
d_call: TRBD2
v_call: TRBV7-2
cdr3_nt: TGTGCCAGCAGCTTAAGAGGAAGCGGGAGCCCCGAGCAGTACTTC
cdr3_aa: CASSLRGSGSPEQYF

clone_size: NA
j_call: TRBJ1-2
d_call: TRBD1
v_call: TRBV5-5
cdr3_nt: TGTGCCAGCAGCGTGACAGGGGAGGGCTACACCTTC
cdr3_aa: CASSVTGEGYTF

clone_size: NA
j_call: TRBJ1-4
d_call: NA
v_call: TRBV5-1
cdr3_nt: TGCGCCAGCAGCTTGGTAGGGCAAACAACTAATGAAAAACTGTTTTTT
cdr3_aa: CASSLVGQTTNEKLFF

clone_size: NA
j_call: TRBJ1-4
d_call: NA
v_call: TRBV7-2
cdr3_nt: TGTGCCAGCAGCTCCTCACCGGGAAAACTGTTTTTT
cdr3_aa: CASSSSPGKLFF

clone_size: NA
j_call: TRBJ1-2
d_call: NA
v_call: TRBV10-3
cdr3_nt: TGTGCCATCAGTGACGAGAACGCCTATGGCTACACCTTC
cdr3_aa: CAISDENAYGYTF

clone_size: NA
j_call: TRBJ1-2
d_call: TRBD1
v_call: TRBV10-3
cdr3_nt: TGTGCCATCAGTGGGGGACAGGGGCGGCAAATGGGTGGCTACACCTTC
cdr3_aa: CAISGGQGRQMGGYTF

clone_size: once
j_call: TRBJ1-5
d_call: NA
v_call: TRBV3-1/TRBV3-2
cdr3_nt: TGTGCCAGCAGCCAAGGGTCCAGTAATCAGCCCCAGCATTTT
cdr3_aa: CASSQGSSNQPQHF

clone_size: NA
j_call: TRBJ1-4
d_call: NA
v_call: TRBV19
cdr3_nt: TGTGCCAGTAGTGCCGGACACGCAACTAATGAAAAACTGTTTTTT
cdr3_aa: CASSAGHATNEKLFF

clone_size: NA
j_call: TRBJ2-5
d_call: TRBD1
v_call: TRBV29-1
cdr3_nt: TGCAGCGGCCGACAGGGCCAAGAGACCCAGTACTTC
cdr3_aa: CSGRQGQETQYF

clone_size: NA
j_call: TRBJ1-1
d_call: NA
v_call: TRBV19
cdr3_nt: TGTGCCAGTTGGGGGCTGTGGGGCACTGAAGCTTTCTTT
cdr3_aa: CASWGLWGTEAFF